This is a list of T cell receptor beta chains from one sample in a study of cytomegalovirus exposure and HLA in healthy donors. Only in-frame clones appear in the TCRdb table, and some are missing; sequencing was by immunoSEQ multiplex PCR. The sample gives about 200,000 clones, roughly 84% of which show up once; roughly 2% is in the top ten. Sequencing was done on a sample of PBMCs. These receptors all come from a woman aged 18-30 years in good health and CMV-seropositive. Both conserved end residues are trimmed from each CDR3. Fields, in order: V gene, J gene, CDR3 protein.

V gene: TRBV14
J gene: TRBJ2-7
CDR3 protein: ASSRRLAGESHYEQY

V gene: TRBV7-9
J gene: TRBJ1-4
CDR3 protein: ASVGGQGATNEKLF

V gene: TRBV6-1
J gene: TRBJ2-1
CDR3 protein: ASSGPSGSLGYNEQF

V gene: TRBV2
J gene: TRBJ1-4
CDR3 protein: ASSALYRVANEKLF

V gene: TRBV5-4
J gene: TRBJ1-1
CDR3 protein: ASSLAQQGTTEAF

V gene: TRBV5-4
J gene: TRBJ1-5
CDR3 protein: ASTHLGRNNQPQH

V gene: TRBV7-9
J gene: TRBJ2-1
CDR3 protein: ASSYTSNEQF

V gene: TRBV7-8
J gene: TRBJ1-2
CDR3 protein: ASSLYLKPYGYT

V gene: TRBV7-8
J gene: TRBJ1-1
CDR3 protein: ASSSHFLEIEAF

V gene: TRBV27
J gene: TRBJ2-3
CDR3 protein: ASSFVFGQGPDTQY

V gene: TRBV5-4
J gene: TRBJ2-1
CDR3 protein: ASSISGRAYNEQF

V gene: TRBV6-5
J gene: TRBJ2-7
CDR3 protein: ASSYSSAGGKDEQY

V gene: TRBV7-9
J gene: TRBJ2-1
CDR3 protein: ASSLEGLAGYNEQF

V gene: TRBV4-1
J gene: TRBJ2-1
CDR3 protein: ASSPGGIPRRF